The clone carrying this T cell receptor (beta chain) was seen many times. Its antigen remains unidentified. These data belong to a study of T cells in Graves' hyperthyroidism and ophthalmopathy. As for the study in general: Specimen type is peripheral blood, collected at initial diagnosis prior to any treatment. General study results and limits: Ophthalmopathy was predicted by the model a median of roughly 6.7 months ahead of onset. Blood also showed most of the thyroid clonotypes that were expanded above 0.001.

Diagnoses used clinical symptoms, serum thyroxine and TRAb, thyroid ultrasound and orbital computed tomography. The CDR3 regions of TCR beta were amplified from RNA transcripts. In the first-round RT-PCR of the TCR CDR3, the HTBI primer set was used. One entry per CDR3 protein, called by TCRdb with MiXCR from the multiplex PCR reads. The sample shows some 270,000 distinct CDR3 sequences, more than 10% of them seen only once. Looked up from germline, CDR1 is KGHSH and CDR2 is LQKENI. The CDR3 is 14 residues long. Trimming pared 1 base from V and 4 bases from J, leaving 8 bases between. The sequence was obtained from a woman aged 25-40 years with Graves' hyperthyroidism that later progressed to Graves' ophthalmopathy. The sequencing input was blood. The rearrangement joins TRBV18 to TRBJ1-3; perhaps TRBD1 as D (6 bases). CDR3 protein: CASSPHREGNTIYF. The CDR3, as DNA: TGTGCCAGCTCACCACACAGGGAAGGAAACACCATATATTTT.